The rows below give T cell receptor beta chains drawn from one sample of a study of blood T cells in healthy people across ages. TCRdb passed the 5' RACE reads through MiXCR, listing each CDR3 protein once. The table has 380,000 or so distinct CDR3 sequences, about 55% seen once. The sample comprised blood. These receptors were obtained from a man in his 60s in good health. Each CDR3 is given with its conserved first and last residue. The D gene is left open where the match is weak. Clone size is shown for a subset of rows, as once, few, many or a class of expanded clone.

d_gene: .; v_gene: TRBV3-1; abundance: .; j_gene: TRBJ2-5; CDR3nt: TGTGCCAGCAGCCAAGAGTCGTGGGCCAATGAGCAGTACTTC; CDR3aa: CASSQESWANEQYF
d_gene: .; v_gene: TRBV29-1; abundance: few; j_gene: TRBJ2-7; CDR3nt: TGCAGCGGGCAGGGGACGGCGAACGCCGGGGACTACGAGCAGTACTTC; CDR3aa: CSGQGTANAGDYEQYF
d_gene: .; v_gene: TRBV20-1; abundance: .; j_gene: TRBJ2-1; CDR3nt: TGCAGTGCTAGCGTCTGGGCAAACAATGAGCAGTTCTTC; CDR3aa: CSASVWANNEQFF
d_gene: .; v_gene: TRBV20-1; abundance: .; j_gene: TRBJ1-1; CDR3nt: TGCAGTGCAACCACGGACAGCCCTGAAGCTTTCTTT; CDR3aa: CSATTDSPEAFF
d_gene: .; v_gene: TRBV6-2/TRBV6-3; abundance: few; j_gene: TRBJ2-4; CDR3nt: TGTGCCAGCAGTTACCCTAGGGGGGCGCCGGGCAAAAACATTCAGTACTTC; CDR3aa: CASSYPRGAPGKNIQYF
d_gene: .; v_gene: TRBV5-1; abundance: few; j_gene: TRBJ2-7; CDR3nt: TGCGCCAGCAGTCGTGGACGGACGGGCACCTACGAGCAGTACTTC; CDR3aa: CASSRGRTGTYEQYF
d_gene: TRBD2; v_gene: TRBV11-2; abundance: .; j_gene: TRBJ2-3; CDR3nt: TGTGCCAGCAGCTTTGGGACTAGGGGCACAGATACGCAGTATTTT; CDR3aa: CASSFGTRGTDTQYF
d_gene: .; v_gene: TRBV7-9; abundance: .; j_gene: TRBJ2-1; CDR3nt: TGTGCCAGCAGCGTGGGTGGCGGGCCGCAGTTCTTC; CDR3aa: CASSVGGGPQFF
d_gene: TRBD1; v_gene: TRBV3-1; abundance: .; j_gene: TRBJ2-7; CDR3nt: TGTGCCAGCACCACAGGGGATTTAAAGTACGAGCAGTACTTC; CDR3aa: CASTTGDLKYEQYF
d_gene: .; v_gene: TRBV7-2; abundance: many; j_gene: TRBJ2-7; CDR3nt: TGTGCCAGCAGCTTCAACAGAGAAGATTACGAGCAGTACTTC; CDR3aa: CASSFNREDYEQYF
d_gene: TRBD2; v_gene: TRBV20-1; abundance: many; j_gene: TRBJ2-1; CDR3nt: TGCAGTGCCCCAGTCTCGAGCGGGAGAATGGCTGAGCAGTTCTTC; CDR3aa: CSAPVSSGRMAEQFF
d_gene: TRBD1; v_gene: TRBV5-1; abundance: .; j_gene: TRBJ1-2; CDR3nt: TGCGCCAGCAGCATCCTGACAGGGAGCTATGGCTACACCTTC; CDR3aa: CASSILTGSYGYTF
d_gene: .; v_gene: TRBV27; abundance: .; j_gene: TRBJ1-2; CDR3nt: TGTGCCAGCAGACCAATACAGCGCAACTATGGCTACACCTTC; CDR3aa: CASRPIQRNYGYTF
d_gene: .; v_gene: TRBV12-3/TRBV12-4; abundance: few; j_gene: TRBJ2-7; CDR3nt: TGTGCCAGCAGTCTCTCGGGGGGCAACTACGAGCAGTACTTC; CDR3aa: CASSLSGGNYEQYF
d_gene: .; v_gene: TRBV7-2; abundance: few; j_gene: TRBJ2-7; CDR3nt: TGTGCCAGCAGCTTACGGCCGGTGGGACTCCCCTACGAGCAGTACTTC; CDR3aa: CASSLRPVGLPYEQYF
d_gene: TRBD1; v_gene: TRBV12-3/TRBV12-4; abundance: many; j_gene: TRBJ2-7; CDR3nt: TGTGCCAGCAGCCGGGACAGGTCCTACGAGCAGTACTTC; CDR3aa: CASSRDRSYEQYF
d_gene: .; v_gene: TRBV5-1; abundance: .; j_gene: TRBJ2-7; CDR3nt: TGCGCCAGCAGCTTGCTGTGGGGGCCCTCCTACGAGCAGTACTTC; CDR3aa: CASSLLWGPSYEQYF
d_gene: .; v_gene: TRBV27; abundance: .; j_gene: TRBJ2-3; CDR3nt: TGTGCCAGCAGCCCGGAGGGCCCTACAGATACGCAGTATTTT; CDR3aa: CASSPEGPTDTQYF
d_gene: .; v_gene: TRBV2; abundance: .; j_gene: TRBJ2-7; CDR3nt: TGTGCCAGCAGTGAAAACCCCGGCTACGAGCAGTACTTC; CDR3aa: CASSENPGYEQYF
d_gene: .; v_gene: TRBV4-2; abundance: .; j_gene: TRBJ2-3; CDR3nt: TGTGCCAGCAGCCAAGGAGAGCTCGGAGATACGCAGTATTTT; CDR3aa: CASSQGELGDTQYF
d_gene: .; v_gene: TRBV7-3; abundance: .; j_gene: TRBJ2-5; CDR3nt: TGTGCCAGCAGCCTTGTGGGGGGGCCCGAGACCCAGTACTTC; CDR3aa: CASSLVGGPETQYF
d_gene: TRBD2; v_gene: TRBV29-1; abundance: few; j_gene: TRBJ2-7; CDR3nt: TGCAGCGTTGAAGAGACTAGCGGGGGGCAAGAGCAGTACTTC; CDR3aa: CSVEETSGGQEQYF
d_gene: .; v_gene: TRBV9; abundance: .; j_gene: TRBJ2-3; CDR3nt: TGTGCCAGCAGCCCGGGAATTCTCGGAGATACGCAGTATTTT; CDR3aa: CASSPGILGDTQYF
d_gene: .; v_gene: TRBV20-1; abundance: many; j_gene: TRBJ2-7; CDR3nt: TGCAGTGCTCGGGACGACCCCTGGGAGCAGTACTTC; CDR3aa: CSARDDPWEQYF
d_gene: .; v_gene: TRBV6-6; abundance: .; j_gene: TRBJ2-5; CDR3nt: TGTGCCAGCAGTGACGGGGGAGGAGAGACCCAGTACTTC; CDR3aa: CASSDGGGETQYF
d_gene: .; v_gene: TRBV5-5; abundance: .; j_gene: TRBJ1-6; CDR3nt: TGTGCCAGCAGCACGAACTATAATTCACCCCTCCACTTT; CDR3aa: CASSTNYNSPLHF
d_gene: .; v_gene: TRBV14; abundance: .; j_gene: TRBJ2-6; CDR3nt: TGTGCCAGCAGCCAGAGCCTATATCCAGGGGCTGGGGCCAACGTCCTGACTTTC; CDR3aa: CASSQSLYPGAGANVLTF
d_gene: .; v_gene: TRBV6-5; abundance: many; j_gene: TRBJ1-2; CDR3nt: TGTGCCAGCAGTTTGGACAGTTCCGATGGCTACACCTTC; CDR3aa: CASSLDSSDGYTF
d_gene: TRBD2; v_gene: TRBV7-2; abundance: .; j_gene: TRBJ2-5; CDR3nt: TGTGCCAGCAGCCCCGGACTAGCGGGGGGGCGTGAGACCCAGTACTTC; CDR3aa: CASSPGLAGGRETQYF
d_gene: .; v_gene: TRBV5-5; abundance: .; j_gene: TRBJ2-1; CDR3nt: TGTGCCAGCAGCTTGTCCCCCAGGGTAGATAGCTCCTACAATGAGCAGTTCTTC; CDR3aa: CASSLSPRVDSSYNEQFF
d_gene: .; v_gene: TRBV29-1; abundance: .; j_gene: TRBJ2-1; CDR3nt: TGCAGCGGCGGGGGCGGATGGAATGAGCAGTTCTTC; CDR3aa: CSGGGGWNEQFF
d_gene: TRBD2; v_gene: TRBV7-9; abundance: .; j_gene: TRBJ2-7; CDR3nt: TGTGCCAGCAGCCAGGATCGAGCGGGAGACGTTTCCTACGAGCAGTACTTC; CDR3aa: CASSQDRAGDVSYEQYF
d_gene: .; v_gene: TRBV18; abundance: few; j_gene: TRBJ1-6; CDR3nt: TGTGCCAGCTCACCACACAGCGATCATAATTCACCCCTCCACTTT; CDR3aa: CASSPHSDHNSPLHF
d_gene: .; v_gene: TRBV4-3; abundance: .; j_gene: TRBJ2-7; CDR3nt: TGCGCCAGCAGCCGAGATATCGGCAGAGATTACGAGCAGTACTTC; CDR3aa: CASSRDIGRDYEQYF
d_gene: .; v_gene: TRBV7-2; abundance: few; j_gene: TRBJ2-4; CDR3nt: TGTGCCAGCAGCTTAGTATTGACAGGCCTAGCCAAAAACATTCAGTACTTC; CDR3aa: CASSLVLTGLAKNIQYF
d_gene: .; v_gene: TRBV28; abundance: .; j_gene: TRBJ2-7; CDR3nt: TGTGCCAGCAGCACTGGGACGATTAGGAGCTCCTACAATGAGCAGTACTTC; CDR3aa: CASSTGTIRSSYNEQYF
d_gene: .; v_gene: TRBV5-1; abundance: .; j_gene: TRBJ2-5; CDR3nt: TGCGCCAGCAGCTTCGATTGGGGAGCTTACAATGAGCAGTACTTC; CDR3aa: CASSFDWGAYNEQYF
d_gene: TRBD2; v_gene: TRBV4-3; abundance: once; j_gene: TRBJ2-3; CDR3nt: TGCGCCAGCAGCCAACGACTAGCGATGAGCGCAGATACGCAGTATTTT; CDR3aa: CASSQRLAMSADTQYF
d_gene: TRBD2; v_gene: TRBV6-1; abundance: many; j_gene: TRBJ2-5; CDR3nt: TGTGCCAGCAGTGGAGGCGGGAGTCCCGGAGAGACCCAGTACTTC; CDR3aa: CASSGGGSPGETQYF
d_gene: .; v_gene: TRBV7-9; abundance: .; j_gene: TRBJ1-2; CDR3nt: TGTGCCAGCAGCTTAGTTTCGGGAGGCGGCTACACCTTC; CDR3aa: CASSLVSGGGYTF
d_gene: TRBD1; v_gene: TRBV7-2; abundance: .; j_gene: TRBJ1-2; CDR3nt: TGTGCCAGCAGCTTACCCAGGGGGCTTCGGGGTGGCTACACCTTC; CDR3aa: CASSLPRGLRGGYTF
d_gene: TRBD1; v_gene: TRBV6-5; abundance: .; j_gene: TRBJ2-1; CDR3nt: TGTGCCAGCAGTCGCGACAGGGGCCAGGGTGAGCAGTTCTTC; CDR3aa: CASSRDRGQGEQFF
d_gene: .; v_gene: TRBV28; abundance: .; j_gene: TRBJ2-3; CDR3nt: TGTGCCAGCAGCCCCGTATGGGGGCGATCGGCCGGGGCCGGACTGGAGACGCAGTATTTT; CDR3aa: CASSPVWGRSAGAGLETQYF
d_gene: .; v_gene: TRBV6-1; abundance: .; j_gene: TRBJ2-5; CDR3nt: TGTGCCAGCAGTGAAGTCCGGACAGTCCGTAAGACCCAGTACTTC; CDR3aa: CASSEVRTVRKTQYF
d_gene: TRBD2; v_gene: TRBV28; abundance: few; j_gene: TRBJ2-3; CDR3nt: TGTGCCAGCACGGGGGGTCTAAGCACAGATACGCAGTATTTT; CDR3aa: CASTGGLSTDTQYF
d_gene: .; v_gene: TRBV20-1; abundance: .; j_gene: TRBJ1-5; CDR3nt: TGCAGTGCTAGACCTCAGACAGGCAATCAGCCCCAGCATTTT; CDR3aa: CSARPQTGNQPQHF
d_gene: .; v_gene: TRBV6-6; abundance: .; j_gene: TRBJ2-7; CDR3nt: TGTGCCAGCAGCCCCAGTGCCCAGGAGCAGTACTTC; CDR3aa: CASSPSAQEQYF
d_gene: .; v_gene: TRBV7-3; abundance: many; j_gene: TRBJ2-3; CDR3nt: TGTGCCAGCAGCCTGTTGGGCACAGATACGCAGTATTTT; CDR3aa: CASSLLGTDTQYF
d_gene: TRBD1; v_gene: TRBV20-1; abundance: .; j_gene: TRBJ1-1; CDR3nt: TGCAGTGCTAGCGGACAGGCCACTTTCTTT; CDR3aa: CSASGQATFF
d_gene: .; v_gene: TRBV5-5; abundance: .; j_gene: TRBJ2-1; CDR3nt: TGTGCCAGCAGCCCGGGGCAAAACTACAATGAGCAGTTCTTC; CDR3aa: CASSPGQNYNEQFF
d_gene: TRBD2; v_gene: TRBV6-1; abundance: .; j_gene: TRBJ2-1; CDR3nt: TGTGCCAGCAGTGGGCTAGCGGGGGGGCCTCATGAGGAGTTCTTC; CDR3aa: CASSGLAGGPHEEFF
d_gene: .; v_gene: TRBV25-1; abundance: .; j_gene: TRBJ2-1; CDR3nt: TGTGCCAGCAGTGGTGGGCCCCCCAATGAGCAGTTCTTC; CDR3aa: CASSGGPPNEQFF
d_gene: .; v_gene: TRBV7-2; abundance: .; j_gene: TRBJ2-1; CDR3nt: TGTGCCAGCAGCGTAGGACTAAGTTGGAATGAGCAGTTCTTC; CDR3aa: CASSVGLSWNEQFF
d_gene: TRBD1; v_gene: TRBV29-1; abundance: .; j_gene: TRBJ2-5; CDR3nt: TGCAGCGTTGCTACTGACAGGGGGGAGACCCAGTACTTC; CDR3aa: CSVATDRGETQYF
d_gene: .; v_gene: TRBV3-1; abundance: .; j_gene: TRBJ2-1; CDR3nt: TGTGCCAGCAGCCAAAAGGGGGGTGTAAATGAGCAGTTCTTC; CDR3aa: CASSQKGGVNEQFF